The clone carrying this TCR beta chain was observed once. Its specificity is unknown. This sample is drawn from a study of shared clonotypes between healthy human individuals. Study-wide context: Per donor, CD8 memory used one plate, CD8 naive used two, CD4 memory used three and CD4 naive used three. Study-wide points: Relative to their counterparts shared across all four donors, non-shared clonotypes exhibited diminished generation probabilities. Enrolling few donors narrowed the genetic and exposure-history diversity that was represented.

The ends lost 6 bases at V and 5 bases at J; junction bases unmatched: 9. Per the germline V gene, CDR1 is LNHDA and CDR2 is SQIVND (reference sequence). The CDR3 has 15 amino acids. Splitting of each subset's genomic DNA was done evenly across several immunoSEQ plates. Generated by immunoSEQ multiplex PCR, the TCRdb table keeps only in-frame clones and is missing some. The sample yields 110,000 or so clones, over 65% seen once. The chain is built from TRBV19 and TRBJ2-2; 7 bases are a match to TRBD1. The sequenced sample was memory CD8+ T cells sorted from blood. Noted subset: CD45RO+ cells pooled with CCR7-negative TemRA cells. This receptor was identified in a woman aged 30 to 39 in good health. The CDR3 loop is CASRDRTGRTGELFF. The DNA of the CDR3 is TGTGCCAGTAGAGACAGGACAGGACGAACCGGGGAGCTGTTTTTT.